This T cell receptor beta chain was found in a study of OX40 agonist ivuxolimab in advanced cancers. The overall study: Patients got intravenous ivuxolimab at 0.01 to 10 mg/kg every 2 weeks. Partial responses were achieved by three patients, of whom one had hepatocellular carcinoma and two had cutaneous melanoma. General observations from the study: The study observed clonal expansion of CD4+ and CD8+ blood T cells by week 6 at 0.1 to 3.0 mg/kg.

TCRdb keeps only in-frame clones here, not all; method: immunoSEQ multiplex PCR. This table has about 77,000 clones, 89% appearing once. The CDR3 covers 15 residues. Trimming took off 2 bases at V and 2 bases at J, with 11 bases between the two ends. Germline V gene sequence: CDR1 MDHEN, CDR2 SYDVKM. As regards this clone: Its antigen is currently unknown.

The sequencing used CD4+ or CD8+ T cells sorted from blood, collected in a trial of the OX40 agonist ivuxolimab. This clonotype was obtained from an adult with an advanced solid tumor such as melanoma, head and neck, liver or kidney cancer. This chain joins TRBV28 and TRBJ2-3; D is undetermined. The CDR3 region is CASSLPSSLTDTQYF. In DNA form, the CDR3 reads TGTGCCAGCAGTTTACCTAGTTCACTCACAGATACGCAGTATTTT.